What follows are 27 T cell receptor beta chains derived from one specimen sequenced in a study of blood T cells in healthy people across ages. A sample-barcoded 5' primer and a J-beta primer mix were used in a second PCR of roughly 6 to 11 cycles. TCRdb re-analysed the 5' RACE reads in MiXCR, keeping a single row per CDR3 protein. The data contain hundreds of thousands of distinct CDR3 sequences, around 45% of them singletons. Input material: blood. The receptors shown here come from a man aged 55 to 70 in good health.

This chain connects TRBV2 to TRBJ2-5; weak D call: TRBD1 (5 bases). TRBJ2-7 explains the end of the DNA better; the J call may be wrong. The length of the CDR3 is 12 residues. The germline CDR1 and CDR2 sequences are SNHLY and FYNNEI. The CDR3 DNA sequence: TGTGCCAGCACCTGGTGGGGCCACGAGCAGTACTTC. Its protein product is CASTWWGHEQYF.

This clonotype was picked up a small number of times. The rearrangement joins TRBV20-1 to TRBJ2-7, with D unclear. The CDR3 consists of 11 residues. Germline loops: CDR1 DFQATT, CDR2 SNEGSKA (reference sequence). Trimming cost V 7 bases and J 2 bases, with 9 bases left between them. For the CDR3, the DNA is TGCAGTGTAGGCACACCCTACGAGCAGTACTTC. Protein product: CSVGTPYEQYF.

J is TRBJ2-1 and V is TRBV12-3 or TRBV12-4, with a tentative D call TRBD2 (5 bases). Trimming stripped 11 bases from V and 13 bases from J, with 18 bases between. This CDR3 contains 11 residues. CDR3 protein: CADGVEPSQFF. The CDR3 DNA reads TGTGCCGACGGGGTGGAGCCTTCCCAGTTCTTC.

This clonotype was observed a few times. This chain joins TRBV5-1 and TRBJ2-4; 14 nucleotides line up with TRBD2. Matching the DNA end better, TRBJ2-7 makes the J call doubtful. The germline V gene encodes CDR1 SGHRS and CDR2 YFSETQ. CDR3 length: 16 amino acids. The CDR3 loop is CASSPEVGLAGGEQYF. The CDR3 region has the DNA TGCGCCAGCAGCCCGGAGGTCGGACTAGCGGGGGGCGAGCAGTACTTC.

This clonotype was counted between two and nine times. J is TRBJ2-3 and V is TRBV15, with TRBD1 as a possible D gene (6 bases). The germline V gene encodes CDR1 LNHNV and CDR2 YYDKDF (reference sequence). V lost 0 bases and J lost 2, with 15 bases in between. The CDR3 runs to 17 residues. The CDR3 here is CATSRDQRTAHTDTQYF. CDR3 DNA sequence: TGTGCCACCAGCAGAGATCAAAGGACAGCCCACACAGATACGCAGTATTTT.

A few counts support this clonotype. V gene TRBV29-1 combines with J gene TRBJ2-3; D possibly corresponds to TRBD2 (6 bases). The CDR3 covers 13 residues. From germline, CDR1 is SQVTM and CDR2 ANQGSEA. V dropped 2 bases and J dropped 5 bases, with 11 bases sitting between them. The CDR3 loop is CSVEMGGIDTQYF. The CDR3 nucleotides are TGCAGCGTTGAAATGGGGGGTATAGATACGCAGTATTTT.

There are a few counts of this clonotype. The rearrangement uses TRBV21-1 and TRBJ2-2; TRBD1 is the table's D call and was not checked against the DNA. TRBV21-1 is assigned pseudogene status. This CDR3 region has 17 residues. The CDR3: CASSKVAGTPNTGELFF. CDR3 nucleotide sequence: TGTGCCAGCAGCAAAGTGGCAGGGACCCCGAACACCGGGGAGCTGTTTTTT.

DNA of the CDR3: TGTGCCAGCCGACGCGGGGGGCCCTCCTACAATGAGCAGTTCTTC. This sequence encodes CASRRGGPSYNEQFF. The J gene is TRBJ2-1, the V gene TRBV6-2 or TRBV6-3; 8 bases are shared with TRBD2. Trimming at V came to 8 bases and at J to 0 bases, leaving 6 bases not matched to a gene. The CDR3 sequence is 15 residues long. The germline gives CDR1 MNHEY, CDR2 SVGEGT.

The chain employs TRBV7-9 and TRBJ2-1, with TRBD1 identical over 7 bases. The V and J ends lost 10 bases and 4 bases, in that order; junction bases with no gene match: 10. Germline loops: CDR1 SEHNR, CDR2 FQNEAQ (reference sequence). The CDR3 sequence is 14 residues long. CDR3 protein: CAIPDRTTYNEQFF. In DNA, the CDR3 is TGTGCCATCCCGGACAGGACGACGTACAATGAGCAGTTCTTC.

This clonotype was observed a single time. This chain links TRBV7-8 with TRBJ1-2, with D perhaps TRBD1 (6 bases). CDR3 size: 15 residues. Germline CDR1 is SGHVS and CDR2 is FQNEAQ. V lost 5 bases to trimming and J lost 4 bases, with 17 bases between them. DNA for the CDR3: TGTGCCAGCAGCACGTTGACAGGTTCTGGCTATGGCTACACCTTC. It is translated as CASSTLTGSGYGYTF. Full variable domain (remainder filled in from reference TRBV7-8 and TRBJ1-2): GAGVSQSPRYKVAKRGQDVALRCDPISGHVSLFWYQQALGQGPEFLTYFQNEAQLDKSGLPSDRFFAERPEGSVSTLKIQRTQQEDSAVYLCASSTLTGSGYGYTFGSGTRLTVV.

The J gene is TRBJ2-7, the V gene TRBV11-2; D unresolved. Per germline, CDR1 SGHAT and CDR2 FQNNGV. The CDR3 has 11 amino acids. The V and J ends lost 5 bases and 4 bases respectively, with 6 bases between them. The CDR3 loop reads CASSIQYEQYF. CDR3 in DNA: TGTGCCAGCAGCATTCAGTACGAGCAGTACTTC.

This chain connects TRBV12-3 or TRBV12-4 to TRBJ2-1, with D unclear. With 6 bases removed from V and 0 bases from J, the gap between germline ends came to 9 bases. CDR3 length: 14 residues. The DNA for the CDR3 is TGTGCCAGCAGCCTGCAGCGCTCCTACAATGAGCAGTTCTTC. Its translation: CASSLQRSYNEQFF.

At least ten counts were recorded for this clonotype. The chain has TRBV10-3 and TRBJ2-5; D tentatively fits TRBD1 or TRBD2 (6 bases each). TRBJ2-7 explains the end of the DNA better; the J call may be wrong. The CDR3 consists of 14 residues. CDR1 is ENHRY and CDR2 is SYGVKD in the germline V gene. The CDR3 sequence: CAISVGEGGGEQYF. The CDR3 DNA reads as TGTGCCATATCGGTCGGCGAGGGGGGTGGCGAGCAGTACTTC.

The genes are TRBV20-1 and TRBJ1-2; 10 bases line up with TRBD1. The CDR3 contains 12 residues. Germline V gives CDR1 DFQATT, CDR2 SNEGSKA (reference sequence). J gave up 8 bases and V 5 bases, and 5 bases lay outside the gene matches. The CDR3 DNA reads TGCAGTGCTCAGACAGGGGGCCAGGGCTACACCTTC. Its protein product is CSAQTGGQGYTF.

This clonotype appeared a few times. The chain is built from TRBV7-9 and TRBJ2-7; 11 bases fit TRBD1. The V segment lost 5 bases and the J segment 2 bases; nucleotides outside the gene matches: 8. The germline gives CDR1 SEHNR, CDR2 FQNEAQ (reference sequence). This CDR3 contains 16 residues. The CDR3 here is CASSPKGQGGAYEQYF. Here the CDR3 DNA reads TGTGCCAGCAGCCCCAAGGGACAGGGGGGGGCCTACGAGCAGTACTTC.

The V and J genes are TRBV11-2 and TRBJ2-1, with TRBD1 matching over 9 bases. Per the germline V gene, CDR1 is SGHAT and CDR2 is FQNNGV. Trimming at V came to 4 bases and at J to 10 bases, leaving 11 bases not matched to a gene. The length of the CDR3 is 15 residues. The CDR3 sequence: CASSSPGTGTEEQFF. The CDR3 DNA sequence: TGTGCCAGCAGCTCGCCCGGGACAGGGACCGAAGAGCAGTTCTTC.

The chain carries TRBV27 and TRBJ1-2; 7 nucleotides align to TRBD1. Germline V gene sequence: CDR1 MNHEY, CDR2 SMNVEV (reference sequence). The CDR3 length is 15 residues. V was clipped by 5 bases and J by 5 bases; unmatched bases: 11. This CDR3 reads CASSEQGTVVYGYTF. The DNA of the CDR3 is TGTGCCAGCAGTGAACAGGGGACGGTGGTTTATGGCTACACCTTC.

The rearrangement links TRBV7-9 to TRBJ1-5; no clear D gene. V dropped 4 bases and J dropped 6 bases, with 16 bases sitting between them. Germline CDR1 and CDR2: SEHNR and FQNEAQ (reference sequence). The CDR3 length is 15 residues. The CDR3 DNA sequence: TGTGCCAGCAGCTACTCCGGACGGCCCAGTCAGCCCCAGCATTTT. Translated, it gives CASSYSGRPSQPQHF.

The chain employs TRBV12-3 or TRBV12-4 and TRBJ2-1; 8 nucleotides match TRBD1. The CDR3 contains 17 residues. After removal of 4 bases from V and 6 bases from J, the junction contained 14 bases not matched to a gene. CDR3 loop: CASSSTGGTGLGNEQFF. In DNA form, the CDR3 reads TGTGCCAGCAGTTCTACAGGGGGGACAGGCCTGGGCAATGAGCAGTTCTTC.

The rearrangement joins TRBV12-3 or TRBV12-4 to TRBJ1-1; D uncertain. V was shortened by 3 bases and J by 4 bases, with 15 bases between the two germline ends. The CDR3 totals 15 residues. The CDR3 sequence: CASSFNSGRFTEAFF. CDR3 DNA sequence: TGTGCCAGCAGTTTTAATTCCGGCAGATTCACTGAAGCTTTCTTT.

The rearrangement links TRBV12-3 or TRBV12-4 to TRBJ2-5; D is unclear. The CDR3 covers 13 residues. Trimming removed 2 bases at V and 3 bases at J, with 7 bases between. CDR3 nucleotide sequence: TGTGCCAGCAGTTTATTTGAGAAAGAGACCCAGTACTTC. This sequence encodes CASSLFEKETQYF.

This clonotype has only a few counts. The CDR3 region is CASSPRIADNEQFF. CDR3 bases: TGTGCCAGCAGCCCTCGGATAGCAGACAATGAGCAGTTCTTC. The V call is TRBV9, the J call TRBJ2-1; D unresolved. The V end was cut by 4 bases, the J end by 5 bases, with 13 bases between. The CDR3 totals 14 residues. Germline V CDR1 and CDR2: SGDLS, YYNGEE.

The chain carries TRBV20-1 and TRBJ2-7; perhaps TRBD1 as D (5 bases). This CDR3 has 16 amino acids. The V gene lost 0 bases and the J gene lost 2 bases, with 17 bases spanning the gap. Germline assignment: CDR1 DFQATT and CDR2 SNEGSKA (reference sequence). Here the CDR3 DNA reads TGCAGTGCTAGAGATATCGGCCGGGCAGGGACCTACGAGCAGTACTTC. Translation gives CSARDIGRAGTYEQYF.

The V call is TRBV7-9, the J call TRBJ2-3; 8 positions agree with TRBD1. Trimming cost V 5 bases and J 2 bases; bases outside gene matches: 9. CDR1 is SEHNR, CDR2 FQNEAQ, per germline (reference sequence). This CDR3 spans 16 amino acids. CDR3 protein: CASSPRTGSNTDTQYF. The CDR3 DNA reads as TGTGCCAGCAGCCCCCGGACAGGGTCAAACACAGATACGCAGTATTTT.

The chain combines TRBV6-1 with TRBJ2-1; tentative D call: TRBD1 (5 bases). The V end lost 9 bases, the J end lost 0 bases, and 18 bases lay between the germline ends. The CDR3 length is 16 residues. In germline, CDR1 is MNHNS, CDR2 SASEGT. CDR3 loop: CASMGSGPSSYNEQFF. As DNA, the CDR3 is TGTGCCAGTATGGGGTCAGGGCCCAGCTCCTACAATGAGCAGTTCTTC.

This clonotype was recorded a few times. V gene TRBV14 combines with J gene TRBJ1-2, with D possibly matching TRBD1 (6 bases). CDR1 is SGHDN, CDR2 FVKESK, per germline. The CDR3 length is 13 residues. The germline V and J ends were trimmed by 7 bases and 5 bases, with 14 bases remaining between them. The CDR3 reads CASTPGGGYGYTF. The CDR3 DNA is TGTGCCAGCACCCCAGGAGGGGGGTATGGCTACACCTTC.

V gene TRBV29-1 combines with J gene TRBJ2-5; TRBD2 aligns across 14 bases. The CDR3 runs to 16 residues. Germline CDR1 SQVTM, CDR2 ANQGSEA. V shed 4 bases and J 4 bases; nucleotides not matched to a gene: 8. The CDR3 coding sequence is TGCAGCGTTGGGGGGACTAGCGGGGGCCCGGGAGAGACCCAGTACTTC. This codes for CSVGGTSGGPGETQYF.